This T cell receptor beta chain was identified in a study of shared clonotypes between healthy human individuals (TCRdb year 2020). Context from the whole study: A couple of women and a few men aged 18 to 49 years were included in the cohort. Blood TCR repertoires of a handful of healthy adults were deeply sequenced to estimate repertoire size and the extent of clonotype sharing between individuals. Libraries were prepared and TCR repertoires were sequenced by different laboratories using diverse techniques, in order to increase sequencing depth and limit assay-specific biases. Leukapheresis yielded between about 0.9 and 9.5 billion PBMCs per donor.

The CDR3 sequence holds 16 residues, the cysteine and phenylalanine included. Just the 48-base CDR3 DNA is kept, in frame starting at base 1. V is clipped by 2 bases and J by 6 bases, and the sequence between their germline boundaries is 20 bases long. The germline V gene supplies CDR1 SGDLS and CDR2 YYNGEE. Paper-wide results and their limitations: Because the study included a small number of donors, the genetic and exposure-history diversity represented was limited. Pairwise subsampling led to the expectation that sequencing depth would affect the degree of clonotype sharing among donors. Sampling was restricted to blood, and TCR repertoires in tissues likely differ from the TCR repertoires found in blood.

Healthy HIV-negative adults with no recently reported acute infections or vaccinations were included as donors. Every donor was a Caucasian adult residing in Nashville, Tennessee, USA. For unsorted samples, about 90 million PBMCs were counted and genomic DNA was extracted with the QIAamp DNA Blood Mini kit. Blood was collected by leukapheresis, and PBMCs were isolated by Ficoll-Histopaque density gradient centrifugation and then cryopreserved in liquid nitrogen vapor phase. Details on this clone: The target of this receptor is not known. Within one base of it there is no much larger clone, and no base qualities were kept.

Using the deep immunoSEQ assay, multiplex PCR amplified TCR CDR3 regions from genomic DNA. Extracted genomic DNA from each cell subset was spread evenly across all wells of several immunoSEQ 96-well plates, with each plate serving as a replicate. For unsorted PBMC, roughly 270 ng genomic DNA, equal to 30,000 or so T cell genomes, was loaded into each replicate PCR. Ten immunoSEQ deep assay plates were used to sequence unsorted PBMC genomic DNA. Purified libraries were quantified with a Qubit 3.0 fluorometer, sized on a Bioanalyzer 2100, and re-quantified with the KAPA Library Quantification kit. Each immunoSEQ 96-well plate was sequenced on its own single-read 150-cycle Illumina NextSeq 550 flow cell. Per the source publication's procedure: The immunoSEQ output contained only junctional sequences without quality scores, so filtering could not match that applied to full-length reads. To assign V/J genes and CDR3, sequences were annotated using PyIR, a Python wrapper for IgBLAST v1.9, with IMGT germline references. Any read was removed if the V/J assignment was weak (E-value above 1e-6), the CDR3 was missing, or the read contained stop codons, out-of-frame junctions, or ambiguous translated residues. V3J clonotypes were defined as sequences sharing an identical inferred V gene, J gene, and CDR3 amino acid sequence. To compute the percentage overlap between repertoires, the number of shared unique clonotypes was divided by the size of the smaller repertoire. Repertoire richness was assessed with RTK rarefaction, the Chao1 estimator, and Recon v2.1 estimates of unobserved clonotypes. TCRdb stores this immuneACCESS table with in-frame sequences only. Part of the clones is absent; in the studies checked, under half of the shortfall reflects unresolved V genes, and no reason is known for the rest. The D gene and trimming were derived from the DNA, and the V and J assignments and clone size from that table. The sample contains 500,000 to 650,000 clones, roughly four fifths of them found a single time. The ten largest clones add up to 12% of the sample.

The sequence was collected from a woman aged 40 to 50 in good health. Some clones in this sample may be carry-over from other donors' samples. The material sequenced was PBMCs. This chain is built from TRBV9 and TRBJ1-1; a weak D assignment points to TRBD1 (6 bases agree). The CDR3 has the sequence CASSVPPNIPGAEAFF. The nucleotide sequence is TGTGCCAGCAGCGTCCCCCCGAATATCCCAGGGGCTGAAGCTTTCTTT. The reference TRBV9 and TRBJ1-1 proteins fill in what lies around the CDR3, so the full variable domain reads DSGVTQTPKHLITATGQRVTLRCSPRSGDLSVYWYQQSLDQGLQFLIQYYNGEERAKGNILERFSAQQFPDLHSELNLSSLELGDSALYFCASSVPPNIPGAEAFFGQGTRLTVV.